The 24 T cell receptor beta chains reported below all come from one sample, sequenced in a study of cytomegalovirus exposure and HLA in healthy donors. Some clones are missing from TCRdb's copy, which holds only in-frame ones; the method was immunoSEQ multiplex PCR. The profile shows some 130,000 clones, 70% to 85% of them singletons. The sample was PBMCs. All receptors come from a man under 40 in good health and CMV-seropositive.

The chain uses TRBV11-2 and TRBJ1-2, with TRBD1 matching over 8 bases. V lost 7 bases to trimming and J lost 6 bases; unmatched junction nucleotides: 7. Germline V gene lookup returns CDR1 SGHAT and CDR2 FQNNGV. The CDR3 is 13 amino acids. CDR3 in amino acids: CASISDRGDGYTF. The CDR3 DNA follows: TGTGCCAGCATCTCTGACAGGGGAGATGGCTACACCTTC.

V gene TRBV29-1 combines with J gene TRBJ2-7, with 11 bases fitting TRBD1. The CDR3 runs to 14 residues. Trimming at V came to 4 bases and at J to 2 bases, leaving 4 bases not matched to a gene. The germline V gene has CDR1 SQVTM and CDR2 ANQGSEA. The CDR3 DNA reads as TGCAGCGTTGTGCTGGACAGGGGGCCCTACGAGCAGTACTTC. Protein sequence: CSVVLDRGPYEQYF.

The rearrangement links TRBV7-9 to TRBJ1-2; 7 bases map to TRBD1. There are 11 residues in the CDR3. Unmatched junction bases numbered 0, after V lost 3 bases and J lost 8 bases. Germline V gene lookup returns CDR1 SEHNR and CDR2 FQNEAQ (reference sequence). The CDR3 is CASSLDRGYTF. CDR3 bases: TGTGCCAGCAGCTTGGACAGGGGCTACACCTTC.

The chain carries TRBV7-2 and TRBJ2-7; no clear D. From germline, CDR1 is SGHTA and CDR2 FQGNSA. The CDR3 consists of 12 residues. V was cut by 0 bases and J by 4 bases, with 4 bases left in between. CDR3 nucleotide sequence: TGTGCCAGCAGCTTAGCGCAGTACGAGCAGTACTTC. Its protein is CASSLAQYEQYF.

CDR3 residues: CASSLSGGHVQETQYF. The CDR3 bases are TGTGCCAGCAGCTTGTCCGGGGGTCATGTCCAAGAGACCCAGTACTTC. The rearrangement uses TRBV5-5 and TRBJ2-5, with a tentative D call TRBD2 (6 bases). Between the trimmed V and J ends, which lost 1 base and 1 base, there was a span of 14 bases. The CDR3 is 16 amino acids. CDR1 SGHKS and CDR2 YYEKEE come from the germline V gene (reference sequence).

The chain is built from TRBV5-4 and TRBJ2-2; 14 bases align to TRBD2. The junction had 12 bases not matched to a gene; V was cut back by 4 bases and J by 7 bases. The germline V gene has CDR1 SGHNT and CDR2 YYREEE (reference sequence). The CDR3 is made up of 18 amino acids. The CDR3 reads CASSETGTSGSSIGELFF. The CDR3 bases are TGTGCCAGCAGCGAAACCGGGACTAGCGGGAGTAGTATCGGGGAGCTGTTTTTT.

This clone was counted a few times. The J gene is TRBJ2-7, the V gene TRBV5-1; TRBD1 agrees at 9 bases. CDR3 length: 15 amino acids. CDR1 is SGHRS, CDR2 YFSETQ, per germline. J was trimmed by 7 bases and V by 0 bases; bases with no gene match: 8. CDR3: CASSLGQGGLVEQYF. CDR3 bases: TGCGCCAGCAGCTTGGGACAGGGGGGCCTCGTGGAGCAGTACTTC.

The V call is TRBV6-5, the J call TRBJ1-2; D possibly corresponds to TRBD1 (6 bases). The germline V gene encodes CDR1 MNHEY and CDR2 SVGAGI. The V gene lost 6 bases and the J gene lost 2 bases, with 10 bases spanning the gap. This CDR3 has 13 amino acids. The CDR3 protein is CASRDGTNYGYTF. As DNA, the CDR3 is TGTGCCAGCAGAGACGGGACAAACTATGGCTACACCTTC.

This clone has only one observation. The V gene is TRBV5-1, the J gene TRBJ1-3; D call uncertain. Germline values: CDR1 SGHRS, CDR2 YFSETQ. This CDR3 region has 15 residues. The ends were cut back, 4 bases at V and 1 base at J, with 12 bases in the middle. The CDR3 protein is CASSHAGGSGNTIYF. CDR3 sequence (DNA): TGCGCCAGCAGCCACGCCGGTGGTTCTGGAAACACCATATATTTT.

V and J are TRBV6-1 and TRBJ1-1; 7 bases match TRBD1. In germline, CDR1 is MNHNS, CDR2 SASEGT. CDR3 length: 15 residues. V shed 6 bases, J shed 1 base, and the junction held 8 bases outside the gene matches. CDR3 region: CASSPGQAGNTEAFF. CDR3 nucleotide sequence: TGTGCCAGCAGCCCAGGACAGGCTGGGAACACTGAAGCTTTCTTT.

The rearrangement links TRBV9 to TRBJ2-6; 8 bases align to TRBD1. J was trimmed by 4 bases and V by 0 bases; bases with no gene match: 9. Germline values: CDR1 SGDLS, CDR2 YYNGEE. CDR3 length: 18 residues. CDR3 nucleotide sequence: TGTGCCAGCAGCGTAGATCCAGGGGGCGGTTCCGGGGCCAACGTCCTGACTTTC. It specifies CASSVDPGGGSGANVLTF.

The chain combines TRBV4-1 with TRBJ2-5; D is unclear. Germline V gene sequence: CDR1 MGHRA, CDR2 YSYEKL. The V gene lost 0 bases and the J gene lost 0 bases, with 11 bases spanning the gap. The CDR3 runs to 16 residues. The CDR3 sequence: CASSQDEPPHQETQYF. In DNA form, the CDR3 reads TGCGCCAGCAGCCAAGATGAGCCCCCGCACCAAGAGACCCAGTACTTC.

The chain couples TRBV6-5 to TRBJ1-2, with TRBD1 identical over 8 bases. After removal of 6 bases from V and 4 bases from J, the junction contained 7 bases not matched to a gene. This CDR3 contains 14 residues. The germline V gene encodes CDR1 MNHEY and CDR2 SVGAGI. CDR3 region: CASSPGQGLYGYTF. CDR3 in DNA: TGTGCCAGCAGCCCCGGACAGGGCCTCTATGGCTACACCTTC.

This clone was recorded only once. This rearrangement joins TRBV6-5 to TRBJ2-7, with D possibly TRBD2 on 5 matching bases. This CDR3 spans 14 amino acids. V lost 10 bases and J 6 bases, leaving 22 bases between the germline ends. From germline, CDR1 is MNHEY and CDR2 SVGAGI. The CDR3 is CATYSGGSPTEQYF. The CDR3 coding sequence is TGTGCCACCTACTCTGGTGGGAGCCCAACCGAGCAGTACTTC.

The chain joins TRBV27 to TRBJ2-6; D may be TRBD1 (5 bases). The CDR3 length is 17 residues. V lost 3 bases and J lost 0, with 12 bases in between. Germline V lookup: CDR1 MNHEY, CDR2 SMNVEV (reference sequence). The CDR3 region has the DNA TGTGCCAGCAGTTTTTGGGGCCTCAGCTCTGGGGCCAACGTCCTGACTTTC. Its translation: CASSFWGLSSGANVLTF.

This clone was picked up one time. The rearrangement uses TRBV9 and TRBJ2-1; 12 bases agree with TRBD2. Per germline, CDR1 SGDLS and CDR2 YYNGEE. The CDR3 spans 17 residues. Trimming removed 4 bases from V and 3 bases from J; junction bases left unmatched: 8. As DNA, the CDR3 is TGTGCCAGCAGCCCACGACTAGCGGGAGACATCTACAATGAGCAGTTCTTC. Translating gives CASSPRLAGDIYNEQFF.

The gene calls are TRBV6-5 and TRBJ1-2, with D possibly matching TRBD1 (6 bases). Trimming removed 6 bases at V and 6 bases at J, with 14 bases between. Germline V gene sequence: CDR1 MNHEY, CDR2 SVGAGI. The CDR3 spans 13 residues. CDR3 sequence reads: CASSLLTGNGYTF. CDR3 sequence (DNA): TGTGCCAGCAGCCTTTTAACAGGGAATGGCTACACCTTC.

This clone was counted between two and nine times. The rearrangement joins TRBV2 to TRBJ1-2; D might be TRBD1 (6 bases). V lost 7 bases and J lost 3, with 12 bases in between. The CDR3 runs 13 residues. Germline values: CDR1 SNHLY, CDR2 FYNNEI. CDR3 amino acids: CASTASGDYGYTF. As DNA, the CDR3 is TGTGCCAGCACCGCATCAGGGGACTATGGCTACACCTTC.

This clone came up once. CDR3 coding DNA: TGTGCCAGCAGCCCAATCCAGGGGAACACTGAAGCTTTCTTT. Amino acids: CASSPIQGNTEAFF. The chain couples TRBV11-2 to TRBJ1-1, with a weak D call TRBD1 (5 bases). Germline V gene lookup returns CDR1 SGHAT and CDR2 FQNNGV. Trimming removed 5 bases from V and 1 base from J, with 11 bases in between. The CDR3 loop spans 14 amino acids. The full variable domain, completed using reference TRBV11-2 and TRBJ1-1, is EAGVAQSPRYKIIEKRQSVAFWCNPISGHATLYWYQQILGQGPKLLIQFQNNGVVDDSQLPKDRFSAERLKGVDSTLKIQPAKLEDSAVYLCASSPIQGNTEAFFGQGTRLTVV.

The rearrangement joins TRBV6-1 to TRBJ2-1; TRBD1 agrees at 7 bases. The CDR3 loop spans 16 amino acids. In germline, CDR1 is MNHNS, CDR2 SASEGT. Trimming cost V 4 bases and J 6 bases; bases outside gene matches: 12. CDR3 sequence: CASSGASGQRINEQFF. In DNA, the CDR3 is TGTGCCAGCAGTGGAGCATCGGGACAGAGAATCAATGAGCAGTTCTTC.

The rearrangement links TRBV18 to TRBJ1-2; D unclear. Looked up from germline, CDR1 is KGHSH and CDR2 is LQKENI. V lost 0 bases and J 8 bases, leaving 10 bases between the germline ends. The length of the CDR3 is 13 residues. The CDR3 loop is CASSPPTAGGYTF. The DNA of the CDR3 is TGTGCCAGCTCACCACCCACGGCGGGAGGCTACACCTTC.

This chain uses TRBV7-3 with TRBJ1-3; perhaps TRBD1 as D (6 bases). The germline V gene encodes CDR1 SGHTA and CDR2 FQGTGA. The CDR3 has 17 residues. The germline V and J ends were trimmed by 2 bases and 0 bases, with 14 bases remaining between them. CDR3 sequence: CASSLSATGLSGNTIYF. For the CDR3, the DNA is TGTGCCAGCAGCTTATCAGCGACAGGACTCTCTGGAAACACCATATATTTT.

This clone was detected once. The chain uses TRBV10-2 and TRBJ2-7; tentatively, D is TRBD2 (5 bases). Per the germline V gene, CDR1 is WSHSY and CDR2 is SAAADI. The CDR3 totals 14 residues. The V end lost 6 bases, the J end lost 5 bases, and 17 bases lay between the germline ends. The CDR3 reads CASRSTVGVHEQYF. CDR3 DNA sequence: TGCGCCAGCAGATCAACGGTCGGGGTCCACGAGCAGTACTTC.

This chain joins TRBV7-9 and TRBJ2-5; D not resolved. This CDR3 region has 17 residues. Per germline, CDR1 SEHNR and CDR2 FQNEAQ (reference sequence). The ends were cut back, 5 bases at V and 1 base at J, with 20 bases in the middle. In DNA, the CDR3 is TGTGCCAGCAGCCGAATAGTGTCCTCGAATACCCAAGAGACCCAGTACTTC. Its protein product is CASSRIVSSNTQETQYF.